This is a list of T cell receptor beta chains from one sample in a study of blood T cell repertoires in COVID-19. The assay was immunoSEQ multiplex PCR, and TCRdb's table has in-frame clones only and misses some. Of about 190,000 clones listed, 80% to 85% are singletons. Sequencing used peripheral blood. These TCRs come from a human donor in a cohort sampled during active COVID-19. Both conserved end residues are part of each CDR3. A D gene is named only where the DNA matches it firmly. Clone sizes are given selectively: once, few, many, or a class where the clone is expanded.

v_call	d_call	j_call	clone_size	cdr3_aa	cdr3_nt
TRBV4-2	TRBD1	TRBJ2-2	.	CASSQAHGPGTEYTGELFF	TGTGCCAGCAGCCAAGCTCACGGGCCCGGGACAGAGTACACCGGGGAGCTGTTTTTT
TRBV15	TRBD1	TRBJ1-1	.	CATSSGQGRLWTEAFF	TGTGCCACCAGCAGTGGACAGGGGAGGTTGTGGACTGAAGCTTTCTTT
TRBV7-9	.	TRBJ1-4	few	CASTHRATNEKLFF	TGTGCCAGCACCCACAGAGCAACTAATGAAAAACTGTTTTTT
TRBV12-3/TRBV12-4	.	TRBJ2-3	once	CASSFGVGGPQYF	TGTGCCAGCAGTTTTGGAGTGGGAGGTCCGCAGTATTTT
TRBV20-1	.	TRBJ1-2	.	CSASLRGDYGYTF	TGCAGTGCCAGTCTCAGGGGAGACTATGGCTACACCTTC
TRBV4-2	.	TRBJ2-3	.	CASSQGSRRSSTDTQYF	TGTGCCAGCAGCCAAGGGAGTCGACGGTCTAGCACAGATACGCAGTATTTT
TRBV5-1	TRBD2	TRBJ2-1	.	CATQSSGTSQSSYNEQFF	TGCGCCACCCAATCTAGCGGGACGTCTCAGAGCTCCTACAATGAGCAGTTCTTC
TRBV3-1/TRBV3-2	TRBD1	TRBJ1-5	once	CASSQRAGGEDNQPQHF	TGTGCCAGCAGCCAAAGGGCAGGGGGAGAGGACAATCAGCCCCAGCATTTT
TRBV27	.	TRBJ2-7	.	CASRGIYEQYF	TGTGCCAGCCGGGGGATTTACGAGCAGTACTTC
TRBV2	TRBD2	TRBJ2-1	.	CATSVGLAGNNEQFF	TGTGCCACCTCCGTGGGACTAGCGGGAAACAATGAGCAGTTCTTC
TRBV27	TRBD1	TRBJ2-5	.	CASSLKRTGNMETQYF	TGTGCCAGCAGTTTAAAGAGGACAGGGAATATGGAGACCCAGTACTTC
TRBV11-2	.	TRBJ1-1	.	CASSPRSEDTEAFF	TGTGCCAGCAGCCCGAGGAGTGAGGACACTGAAGCTTTCTTT
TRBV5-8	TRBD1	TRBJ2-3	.	CASSLVQGRAHTQYF	TGTGCCAGCAGCTTGGTACAGGGGCGAGCCCATACGCAGTATTTT
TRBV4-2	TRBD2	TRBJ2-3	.	CASSHPSGGPTDTQYF	TGTGCCAGCAGCCATCCTAGCGGGGGCCCCACAGATACGCAGTATTTT
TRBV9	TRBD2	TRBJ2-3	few	CASSVSGASTDTQYF	TGTGCCAGCAGCGTTAGCGGGGCCAGCACAGATACGCAGTATTTT
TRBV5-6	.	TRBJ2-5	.	CASSPPGGYRETQYF	TGTGCCAGCAGCCCCCCGGGGGGCTATCGAGAGACCCAGTACTTC
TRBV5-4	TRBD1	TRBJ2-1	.	CASSLQAGTGRREQFF	TGTGCCAGCAGCTTACAGGCTGGGACAGGCAGAAGGGAGCAGTTCTTC
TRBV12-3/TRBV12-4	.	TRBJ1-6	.	CASSLFNSPLHF	TGTGCCAGCAGTCTATTTAATTCACCCCTCCACTTT
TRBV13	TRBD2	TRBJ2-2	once	CASSLRLAGLNTGELFF	TGTGCCAGCAGCTTACGTCTAGCGGGACTGAACACCGGGGAGCTGTTTTTT
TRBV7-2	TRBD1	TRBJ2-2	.	CASSYTRQGGGTGELFF	TGTGCCAGCAGCTACACAAGACAGGGTGGTGGCACCGGGGAGCTGTTTTTT
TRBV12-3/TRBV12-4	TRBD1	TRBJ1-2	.	CASSFGTGGKYTF	TGTGCCAGCAGTTTTGGGACAGGGGGGAAGTACACCTTC
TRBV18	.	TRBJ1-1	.	CASSPNPLQGNEAFF	TGTGCCAGCTCACCAAATCCTCTACAGGGAAATGAAGCTTTCTTT
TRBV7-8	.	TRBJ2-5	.	CASSSPQGSETQYF	TGTGCCAGCAGCTCCCCACAGGGATCAGAGACCCAGTACTTC
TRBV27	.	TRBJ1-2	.	CASSFSAGYGYTF	TGTGCCAGCAGTTTTAGCGCAGGATATGGCTACACCTTC
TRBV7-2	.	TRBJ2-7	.	CASSVDWTEPSYEQYF	TGTGCCAGCAGCGTTGACTGGACAGAACCCTCCTACGAGCAGTACTTC
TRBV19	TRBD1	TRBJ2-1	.	CATQQGNNNEQFF	TGTGCCACACAACAGGGGAACAATAATGAGCAGTTCTTC
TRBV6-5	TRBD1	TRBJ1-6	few	CASSYDRGVSPLHF	TGTGCCAGCAGTTACGACAGGGGTGTTTCACCCCTCCACTTT
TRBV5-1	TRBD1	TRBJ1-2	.	CASSLDQGAYGYTF	TGCGCCAGCAGCTTGGATCAGGGGGCCTATGGCTACACCTTC
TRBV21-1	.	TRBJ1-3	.	CASSPNLNRGGNTIYF	TGTGCCAGCAGCCCCAACCTAAACAGGGGAGGAAACACCATATATTTT
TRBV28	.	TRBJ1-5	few	CASSFDSYSNQPQHF	TGTGCCAGCAGTTTTGACAGCTATAGCAATCAGCCCCAGCATTTT
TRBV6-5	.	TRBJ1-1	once	CASRTRGISTEAFF	TGTGCCAGCAGGACCCGAGGGATAAGCACTGAAGCTTTCTTT
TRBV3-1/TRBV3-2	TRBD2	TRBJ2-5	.	CASSPFGGQETQYF	TGTGCCAGCAGCCCGTTCGGGGGGCAAGAGACCCAGTACTTC
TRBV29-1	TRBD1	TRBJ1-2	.	CSVEGQGRYGYTF	TGCAGCGTGGAAGGACAGGGAAGGTATGGCTACACCTTC
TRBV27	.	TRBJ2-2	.	CASSARGELFF	TGTGCCAGCAGTGCTAGAGGGGAGCTGTTTTTT
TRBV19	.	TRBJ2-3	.	CASSGAGNTDTQYF	TGTGCCAGTAGTGGCGCGGGTAACACAGATACGCAGTATTTT
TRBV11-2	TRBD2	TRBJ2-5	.	CASSLRLAQETQYF	TGTGCCAGCAGCTTACGACTAGCACAAGAGACCCAGTACTTC
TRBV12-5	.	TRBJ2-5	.	CASAPRGGQETQYF	TGTGCTAGTGCCCCAAGGGGGGGCCAAGAGACCCAGTACTTC
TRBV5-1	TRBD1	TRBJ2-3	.	CATTSTGRSSDTQYF	TGCGCCACTACCTCGACAGGGCGTTCTTCAGATACGCAGTATTTT
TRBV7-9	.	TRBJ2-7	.	CASSLDIGSGYF	TGTGCCAGCAGCTTAGACATAGGAAGCGGGTACTTC
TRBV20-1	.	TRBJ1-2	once	CSASMGDYGYTF	TGCAGTGCTAGTATGGGCGACTATGGCTACACCTTC
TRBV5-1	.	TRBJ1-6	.	CASTLNAAGISPLHF	TGCGCCAGCACATTAAATGCGGCGGGGATTTCACCCCTCCACTTT
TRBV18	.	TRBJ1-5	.	CASSPADQPQHF	TGTGCCAGCTCACCGGCCGATCAGCCCCAGCATTTT
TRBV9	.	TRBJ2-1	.	CASNAGTRINEQFF	TGTGCCAGCAACGCAGGCACCCGGATTAATGAGCAGTTCTTC
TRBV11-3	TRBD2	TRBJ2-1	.	CASSLGAGGHNEQFF	TGTGCCAGCAGCTTAGGAGCGGGAGGTCACAATGAGCAGTTCTTC
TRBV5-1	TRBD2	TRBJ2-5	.	CASSQGLAIQETQYF	TGCGCCAGCAGCCAAGGACTAGCAATCCAAGAGACCCAGTACTTC
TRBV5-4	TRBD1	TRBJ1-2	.	CASSLKGQVHGYTF	TGTGCCAGCAGCTTAAAGGGACAGGTCCATGGCTACACCTTC
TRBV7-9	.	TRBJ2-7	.	CASSFLQAGYEQYF	TGTGCCAGCAGCTTTTTGCAAGCTGGCTACGAGCAGTACTTC
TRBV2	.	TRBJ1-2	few	CASSATSGYGYTF	TGTGCCAGCAGTGCCACTTCAGGGTATGGCTACACCTTC
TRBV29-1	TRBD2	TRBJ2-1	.	CSVPMVAGDYNEQFF	TGCAGCGTCCCGATGGTAGCGGGAGATTACAATGAGCAGTTCTTC
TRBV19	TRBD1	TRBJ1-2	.	CASHRGAFNIKLDGYTF	TGTGCCAGTCACAGGGGCGCGTTTAACATTAAGTTGGACGGCTACACCTTC
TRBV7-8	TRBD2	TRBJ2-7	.	CASSSGLAAAYEQYF	TGTGCCAGCAGCTCTGGACTAGCGGCCGCCTACGAGCAGTACTTC